This record looks at one T cell receptor beta chain sequence and its context. The antigen is unknown. Clones were read by immunoSEQ multiplex PCR, and TCRdb kept only the in-frame ones, dropping some. The sample holds under 15,000 clones, approximately 82% seen once. There are 15 residues in the CDR3. V was pared by 4 bases and J by 3 bases, with 3 bases of the junction left unmatched. Germline CDR1 and CDR2: SNHLY and FYNNEI. This entry belongs to a study of graft-versus-host responses after intestinal transplantation. Study results and limitations: Ileal or blood samples showed some GvH clones first, and such clones were also found in recipient marrow.

The sample was PBMCs, taken roughly 130 days after transplant. This chain uses TRBV2 with TRBJ2-1, with 10 bases identical to TRBD1. The clonotype comes from a human patient who received an intestinal transplant, so some T cells may come from the graft donor. CDR3 sequence: CASSAGQGFYNEQFF. The DNA for the CDR3 is TGTGCCAGCAGTGCGGGACAGGGGTTCTACAATGAGCAGTTCTTC. Looking up the rest from reference TRBV2 and TRBJ2-1 gives the full variable domain: EPEVTQTPSHQVTQMGQEVILRCVPISNHLYFYWYRQILGQKVEFLVSFYNNEISEKSEIFDDQFSVERPDGSNFTLKIRSTKLEDSAMYFCASSAGQGFYNEQFFGPGTRLTVL.